Described below is a single T cell receptor beta chain sequence and its context. As yet, its antigen is unknown. The CDR3 extends over 16 amino acids. The ends lost 7 bases at V and 0 bases at J; junction bases unmatched: 10. Germline CDR1 reads MDHEN; CDR2 reads SYDVKM. The primer mix had 60 Vbeta and 13 Jbeta primers. Assay: immunoSEQ multiplex PCR; the TCRdb copy retains only in-frame clones and omits some. The sample holds about 160,000 clones, over 70% seen once. These data belong to a study of cytomegalovirus exposure and HLA in healthy donors. Study conclusions and caveats: When a later analysis was performed, an Asian-associated ancestry cluster reportedly had fewer N-insertions than the roughly 700-donor mean. Usually a TCR sequence was rare, but some public TCRs were found in many donors.

The TCR was taken from a woman aged 40 to 50 in good health and CMV-seropositive. The rearrangement joins TRBV28 to TRBJ2-5, with 8 bases that match TRBD2. The source material was PBMCs. CDR3 amino acids: CASNQIAGKYQETQYF. In DNA, the CDR3 is TGTGCCAGCAATCAAATAGCGGGGAAGTACCAAGAGACCCAGTACTTC.